This passage covers 22 T cell receptor beta chains from one sample sequenced in a study of monozygotic twins with inflammatory bowel disease. Following a re-call of the 5' RACE reads, TCRdb has one entry per CDR3 protein and lacks DNA. The sample has some 150,000 distinct CDR3 sequences; the top ten hold more than 0.95%. What was sequenced was blood. The receptors derive from a human donor with ulcerative colitis or Crohn's disease, or a healthy co-twin of an affected twin (not recorded which).

The chain links TRBV20-1 to TRBJ2-7; without DNA, the TCRdb call of TRBD2 cannot be checked. The CDR3 is made up of 15 amino acids. Germline V lookup: CDR1 DFQATT, CDR2 SNEGSKA (reference sequence). CDR3 protein: CSLQMISGSIDEQYF.

The chain combines TRBV11-2 with TRBJ2-1. Germline V CDR1 and CDR2: SGHAT, FQNNGV. CDR3 length equals 16 residues. CDR3 sequence reads: CASSLVTIHFGNEQFF.

The chain recombines TRBV6-2 or TRBV6-3 with TRBJ2-2; TCRdb names TRBD2, which stays unverified in the absence of DNA. Germline CDR1 MNHEY, CDR2 SVGEGT. This CDR3 spans 15 amino acids. The CDR3 sequence: CASGEERKNTGELFF.

The chain recombines TRBV6-1 with TRBJ2-2; checking the TCRdb D call of TRBD2 is not possible without DNA. The CDR3 runs 15 residues. Germline V gene lookup returns CDR1 MNHNS and CDR2 SASEGT. The CDR3 loop is CASLREGVRGGELFF.

The V gene is TRBV15, the J gene TRBJ2-6. The CDR3 covers 16 residues. Per the germline V gene, CDR1 is LNHNV and CDR2 is YYDKDF (reference sequence). CDR3 amino acids: CATSPKDSSGANVLTF.

V and J are TRBV10-3 and TRBJ2-3; the TRBD1 assignment by TCRdb is unverifiable without DNA. The CDR3 is 15 residues long. CDR1 is ENHRY, CDR2 SYGVKD, per germline. The CDR3 loop is CAISGGERSTDTQYF.

This sequence joins TRBV27 and TRBJ2-3. CDR1 and CDR2 from the germline V gene are MNHEY and SMNVEV (reference sequence). CDR3 size: 14 residues. CDR3: CASSLESGTDTQYF.

This sequence joins TRBV28 and TRBJ2-1; the D call of TRBD1 rests on TCRdb alone, since no DNA is present to check it. CDR3 length: 15 amino acids. The V gene's germline CDR1 is MDHEN and CDR2 SYDVKM. The CDR3 loop reads CASSRQGGLYNEQFF.

The chain carries TRBV7-9 and TRBJ2-6. CDR3 length: 13 residues. From germline, CDR1 is SEHNR and CDR2 FQNEAQ (reference sequence). The CDR3 protein is CASSLSLDNVLTF. Supplemented by reference TRBV7-9 and TRBJ2-6, the full variable domain reads DTGVSQNPRHKITKRGQNVTFRCDPISEHNRLYWYRQTLGQGPEFLTYFQNEAQLEKSRLLSDRFSAERPKGSFSTLEIQRTEQGDSAMYLCASSLSLDNVLTFGAGSRLTVL.

This chain links TRBV6-5 with TRBJ1-5; TCRdb calls TRBD1, which cannot be checked without DNA. The germline V gene has CDR1 MNHEY and CDR2 SVGAGI. The CDR3 runs to 15 residues. The CDR3 protein is CASSSDGGRGQPQHF.

The CDR3 protein is CASSAGQPGQPQHF. This chain connects TRBV2 to TRBJ1-5; TCRdb picks TRBD1, but there is no DNA to check that call. The CDR3 consists of 14 residues. The germline gives CDR1 SNHLY, CDR2 FYNNEI.

The rearrangement links TRBV24-1 to TRBJ2-7; TCRdb lists TRBD1, though no DNA is available to test this call. This CDR3 spans 16 amino acids. The germline CDR1 and CDR2 sequences are KGHDR and SFDVKD. The CDR3 is CATSDRGQGHSYEQYF.

V and J are TRBV28 and TRBJ2-3; the TCRdb call, TRBD1, lacks DNA for checking. The V gene's germline CDR1 is MDHEN and CDR2 SYDVKM. This CDR3 spans 14 amino acids. The CDR3 loop is CASSSRRDLDTQYF.

The chain carries TRBV20-1 and TRBJ2-7; TCRdb reports TRBD1, a call that lacks DNA to check it against. The CDR3 covers 14 residues. Germline CDR1 is DFQATT and CDR2 is SNEGSKA (reference sequence). This CDR3 is CSARSRTGDYEQYF.

The V gene is TRBV7-9, the J gene TRBJ2-3. The CDR3 is 16 residues long. Looked up from germline, CDR1 is SEHNR and CDR2 is FQNEAQ (reference sequence). CDR3 amino acids: CASSLDQQLATDTQYF.

The V and J genes are TRBV18 and TRBJ1-5; the D gene TCRdb calls, TRBD1, cannot be checked with no DNA. CDR1 is KGHSH, CDR2 LQKENI, per germline. The CDR3 is 18 amino acids. The CDR3 sequence is CASSPNPAGSTSNQPQHF.

The genes are TRBV7-3 and TRBJ2-1; TCRdb gives TRBD1 as the D gene, but with no DNA this cannot be confirmed. Germline V gives CDR1 SGHTA, CDR2 FQGTGA. This CDR3 is built from 20 residues. CDR3 loop: CASSSPRGAAVPGSYNEQFF. Filled out from reference TRBV7-3 and TRBJ2-1, the complete variable domain reads GAGVSQTPSNKVTEKGKYVELRCDPISGHTALYWYRQSLGQGPEFLIYFQGTGAADDSGLPNDRFFAVRPEGSVSTLKIQRTERGDSAVYLCASSSPRGAAVPGSYNEQFFGPGTRLTVL.

The chain recombines TRBV12-3 or TRBV12-4 with TRBJ1-1; TCRdb's D call, TRBD1, is unchecked because there is no DNA. The CDR3 extends over 14 amino acids. CDR3 sequence reads: CASSLQGADTEAFF.

V is TRBV20-1 and J is TRBJ2-1. This CDR3 region has 16 residues. Per germline, CDR1 DFQATT and CDR2 SNEGSKA (reference sequence). The CDR3 spells CSARDYSGRPYNEQFF.

This rearrangement joins TRBV5-1 to TRBJ2-3; the D call from TCRdb, TRBD1, cannot be confirmed without DNA. CDR1 and CDR2 (germline): SGHRS, YFSETQ. This CDR3 is built from 17 residues. CDR3 sequence reads: CASSSGIGTGGRDTQYF. Supplemented by reference TRBV5-1 and TRBJ2-3, the full variable domain reads KAGVTQTPRYLIKTRGQQVTLSCSPISGHRSVSWYQQTPGQGLQFLFEYFSETQRNKGNFPGRFSGRQFSNSRSEMNVSTLELGDSALYLCASSSGIGTGGRDTQYFGPGTRLTVL.

The chain carries TRBV12-3 or TRBV12-4 and TRBJ2-4; the D call from TCRdb, TRBD1, cannot be confirmed without DNA. CDR3 length: 15 residues. CDR3 amino acids: CASSRPQGLQNMQYF.

The J gene is TRBJ2-1, the V gene TRBV3-1. This CDR3 is 17 amino acids long. Per germline, CDR1 LGHDT and CDR2 YNNKEL (reference sequence). CDR3 sequence reads: CASSQEYGYSSYNEQFF.